This T cell receptor (beta chain) was retrieved from a study of T cells after yellow fever vaccination. The V gene end was trimmed by 5 bases and the J gene end by 2 bases; junction bases not matched to a gene: 3. This CDR3 is built from 15 residues. In germline, CDR1 is SEHNR, CDR2 FQNEAQ (reference sequence). This clonotype was recorded many times. TCRdb itself ran the 5' RACE reads through MiXCR, one entry per CDR3 protein. The data show approximately 330,000 distinct CDR3 sequences, with 4.1% seen just once and 20% to 25% held by the top ten. Sample: PBMCs, taken 5 days after the yellow fever booster vaccination. The receptor's source is a man aged 18 to 29 who received the YFV17D yellow fever vaccine. The chain carries TRBV7-9 and TRBJ1-4, with 9 bases matching TRBD1. The DNA for the CDR3 is TGTGCCAGCAGCCCCGGGACAGGGACTAATGAAAAACTGTTTTTT. It specifies CASSPGTGTNEKLFF.